The rows below give T cell receptor beta chains drawn from one sample of a study of CD8+ T cells in alopecia areata. Repertoires were generated with immunoSEQ multiplex PCR, while TCRdb's copy carries only in-frame clones and drops some. The repertoire has 150,000 to 200,000 clones, approximately 67% of them found once; the top ten carry approximately 1.4%. Sequenced material: CD4+ T cells sorted from blood, taken at roughly week 49, from a patient treated with tofacitinib. All receptors come from a human donor with alopecia areata. CDR3s include the opening cysteine and the closing phenylalanine or tryptophan. The D gene is left open where the match is weak. Not every row has a clone size; where given, it reads once, few, many or a size class.

V gene,clone size,D gene,J gene,CDR3 DNA,CDR3 protein
TRBV4-3,NA,NA,TRBJ2-3,TGCGCCAGCAGCCAAGTGGGCGCTAGCGGAAGACGGGGGCCAGATACGCAGTATTTT,CASSQVGASGRRGPDTQYF
TRBV5-1,once,TRBD2,TRBJ2-1,TGCGCCAGCAGCTTGGATGGGACTAGCTACTCCTACAATGAGCAGTTCTTC,CASSLDGTSYSYNEQFF
TRBV30,NA,NA,TRBJ2-6,TGTGCCTGGAGCCGGATTTCTGGGGCCAACGTCCTGACTTTC,CAWSRISGANVLTF
TRBV12-5,NA,NA,TRBJ2-6,TGTGCTAGTAGTACGGCCGGGGCCAACGTCCTGACTTTC,CASSTAGANVLTF
TRBV27,NA,NA,TRBJ1-6,TGTGCCAGCAGCGGGAGAGGGTTATCCTATAATTCACCCCTCCACTTT,CASSGRGLSYNSPLHF
TRBV30,once,TRBD1,TRBJ1-2,TGTGCCTGGACCAGGACAGGGGCGGGCTATGGCTACACCTTC,CAWTRTGAGYGYTF
TRBV19,NA,TRBD2,TRBJ2-1,TGTGCCAGTAGGCTAGCGGGGGGGCGTCACAATGAGCAGTTCTTC,CASRLAGGRHNEQFF
TRBV10-3,NA,NA,TRBJ2-5,TGTGCCATCAGTGAGCAGGTACAAGAGACCCAGTACTTC,CAISEQVQETQYF
TRBV15,NA,NA,TRBJ1-6,TGTGCCACCAGCAGAGTCTGGGGGGTTCAGGACTCACCCCTCCACTTT,CATSRVWGVQDSPLHF
TRBV15,NA,NA,TRBJ2-7,TGTGCCACCAGCAGAGTCAGGGAGCCCATCTCCTACGAGCAGTACTTC,CATSRVREPISYEQYF
TRBV29-1,NA,NA,TRBJ1-2,TGCAGCGTTACCCAAAACCATGGCTACACCTTC,CSVTQNHGYTF
TRBV15,NA,NA,TRBJ1-4,TGTGCCACCAGCAGAGCCGGGTTTGGAGAAAAACTGTTTTTT,CATSRAGFGEKLFF
TRBV5-6,NA,TRBD1,TRBJ2-7,TGTGCCAGCAGCTTGTACAGGGGGTATAGCTCCTACGAGCAGTACTTC,CASSLYRGYSSYEQYF
TRBV7-2,NA,NA,TRBJ1-6,TGTGCCAGCAGCCCAAACCTTCAGGGAACACCCCTCCACTTT,CASSPNLQGTPLHF
TRBV9,NA,NA,TRBJ2-3,TGTGCCAGCAGCGACCCCGGCGGGCAGTATTTT,CASSDPGGQYF
TRBV7-9,few,TRBD2,TRBJ2-1,TGTGCCAGCAGCTTAGTCAGCGGGGGCCCGAATGAGCAGTTCTTC,CASSLVSGGPNEQFF
TRBV2,NA,NA,TRBJ1-1,TGTGCCACCCGACCCCAGGGGAACACTGAAGCTTTCTTT,CATRPQGNTEAFF
TRBV19,NA,TRBD1,TRBJ2-3,TGTGCCAGTAGAGACAGGGGAAGGAGCACAGATACGCAGTATTTT,CASRDRGRSTDTQYF
TRBV30,NA,TRBD1,TRBJ1-2,TGTGCCTGGAGCGCAGACAGGGCCTATGGCTACACCTTC,CAWSADRAYGYTF
TRBV5-1,NA,NA,TRBJ2-7,TGCGCCAGCAGCGACAGCTTAAATGGGGAGCAGTACTTC,CASSDSLNGEQYF
TRBV25-1,once,NA,TRBJ1-2,TGTGCCAGCAGTGAATCTGGGCAGGACTATGGCTACACCTTC,CASSESGQDYGYTF
TRBV29-1,few,NA,TRBJ2-6,TGCAGCGTCTGGAAGTCAGGGGCCAACGTCCTGACTTTC,CSVWKSGANVLTF
TRBV20-1,NA,NA,TRBJ2-5,TGCAGTGCTAGTGGGCAAGAGACCCAGTACTTC,CSASGQETQYF
TRBV25-1,NA,NA,TRBJ2-5,TGTGCCAGCAGCCCGAAAAGGGAGACCCAGTACTTC,CASSPKRETQYF
TRBV15,NA,NA,TRBJ2-3,TGTGCCACCAGCAGAGCCAGGGGTATAGCAGATACGCAGTATTTT,CATSRARGIADTQYF
TRBV7-2,few,NA,TRBJ1-5,TGTGCCAGCAGCTTATGGGGGGAGGAGGGGCAGCCCCAGCATTTT,CASSLWGEEGQPQHF
TRBV30,NA,NA,TRBJ1-5,TGTGCCTGGAGTGTAGGGGAGCAGCCCCAGCATTTT,CAWSVGEQPQHF
TRBV30,NA,NA,TRBJ2-5,TGTGCCTGGAGTGTACTGGCGACCCAGTACTTC,CAWSVLATQYF
TRBV15,few,NA,TRBJ2-5,TGTGCCACCAGCAGAGATGTAGGGGTCTGGGAGACCCAGTACTTC,CATSRDVGVWETQYF
TRBV7-8,NA,NA,TRBJ2-6,TGTGCCAGCAGCTCACAGATCGGGCAGGGACCCCGCTCTGGGGCCAACGTCCTGACTTTC,CASSSQIGQGPRSGANVLTF
TRBV5-1,NA,TRBD2,TRBJ2-3,TGCGCCAGCAGCCAGGGACTAGCGGGGAGCACAGATACGCAGTATTTT,CASSQGLAGSTDTQYF
TRBV5-6,NA,NA,TRBJ1-6,TGTGCCAGCAGCCTAGGGGCGGGGGATTCACCCCTCCACTTT,CASSLGAGDSPLHF
TRBV29-1,NA,NA,TRBJ1-2,TGCAGCGACCCCGACAGGAATCATGGCTACACCTTC,CSDPDRNHGYTF
TRBV14,few,TRBD1,TRBJ1-4,TGTGCCAGCAGCCAAGGTTCCCGGACAGGGGGTAATGAAAAACTGTTTTTT,CASSQGSRTGGNEKLFF
TRBV29-1,once,TRBD2,TRBJ2-5,TGCAGCGTTGAAAGCGCGGGGGGGACCCAAGAGACCCAGTACTTC,CSVESAGGTQETQYF
TRBV5-1,NA,TRBD2,TRBJ2-1,TGCGCCAGCAGCAACCGACTAGCCACCAATGAGCAGTTCTTC,CASSNRLATNEQFF
TRBV19,NA,NA,TRBJ1-1,TGTGCCAGTACCAGGACCTCTATGAACACTGAAGCTTTCTTT,CASTRTSMNTEAFF
TRBV29-1,few,NA,TRBJ2-3,TGCAGCGTTGGCCGGACTCAGGCAGCAGATACGCAGTATTTT,CSVGRTQAADTQYF
TRBV29-1,few,TRBD1,TRBJ2-5,TGCAGCGCGCTGCCGACAGGGTTGAGTGAGACCCAGTACTTC,CSALPTGLSETQYF
TRBV18,NA,NA,TRBJ1-4,TGTGCCAGCTCACCGGGACCCAGGGCTTCAACTAATGAAAAACTGTTTTTT,CASSPGPRASTNEKLFF
TRBV2,NA,NA,TRBJ2-1,TGTGCCAGCAAGCCGATAAACAATGAGCAGTTCTTC,CASKPINNEQFF
TRBV30,NA,TRBD1,TRBJ1-6,TGTGCCTACCGGGACAGGGTGGGGTCACCCCTCCACTTT,CAYRDRVGSPLHF